The 28 T cell receptor beta chains given below trace back to one sample, sequenced in a study of response to subunit inactivated influenza vaccine. TCRdb reprocessed the RT-PCR reads via MiXCR and lists one record per CDR3 protein. The sample contains 500,000 to 600,000 distinct CDR3 sequences, 12% of which appear only once. This specimen consisted of PBMCs from blood, obtained on the day of vaccination. The receptors derive from a man aged 50-59 years who received an inactivated influenza vaccine.

This clonotype was counted between two and nine times. The chain is built from TRBV7-9 and TRBJ1-5; D perhaps matches TRBD1 (6 bases). Between the trimmed V and J ends, which lost 0 bases and 0 bases, there was a span of 9 bases. The CDR3 is made up of 16 amino acids. In germline, CDR1 is SEHNR, CDR2 FQNEAQ (reference sequence). CDR3 DNA: TGTGCCAGCAGCTTAGCCAGGGGAAATAGCAATCAGCCCCAGCATTTT. It encodes CASSLARGNSNQPQHF.

J is TRBJ2-5 and V is TRBV3-1; TRBD2 agrees at 14 bases. With 2 bases clipped from V and 3 bases from J, the junction kept 2 bases outside the gene matches. Germline CDR1 and CDR2: LGHDT and YNNKEL (reference sequence). This CDR3 comprises 16 residues. The CDR3 nucleotides read TGTGCCAGCAGCCAATGGGGACTAGCGGGAGAAGAGACCCAGTACTTC. Its translation: CASSQWGLAGEETQYF.

This clonotype was counted only a few times. This chain connects TRBV28 to TRBJ2-7; maybe TRBD2 (6 bases). Germline CDR1 and CDR2: MDHEN and SYDVKM. Trimming stripped 6 bases from V and 4 bases from J, with 13 bases between. The CDR3 spans 13 residues. The CDR3: CASRGYGGYEQYF. The CDR3 region has the DNA TGTGCCAGCAGGGGGTACGGGGGTTACGAGCAGTACTTC.

The table lists this clonotype with a few counts. The chain recombines TRBV2 with TRBJ2-2; 7 nucleotides match TRBD2. The CDR3 consists of 15 residues. V lost 4 bases and J lost 3; bases outside the gene matches: 5. Germline V lookup: CDR1 SNHLY, CDR2 FYNNEI. CDR3: CASSVDGRYTGELFF. In nucleotides, the CDR3 is TGTGCCAGCAGTGTCGACGGGAGGTACACCGGGGAGCTGTTTTTT.

This clonotype was counted between two and nine times. The chain links TRBV3-1 to TRBJ1-4, with D hard to call. CDR1 is LGHDT and CDR2 is YNNKEL in the germline V gene (reference sequence). Trimming pared 1 base from V and 8 bases from J, leaving 17 bases between. The CDR3 runs 16 residues. CDR3 sequence reads: CASSQVPGGDGEKLFF. In DNA, the CDR3 is TGTGCCAGCAGCCAAGTTCCAGGTGGGGATGGAGAAAAACTGTTTTTT.

This clonotype was found a few times. The V and J genes are TRBV5-1 and TRBJ2-3, with TRBD2 identical over 10 bases. The CDR3 spans 14 residues. CDR1 SGHRS and CDR2 YFSETQ come from the germline V gene. The J segment lost 4 bases and the V segment lost 4 bases, leaving 3 bases of the junction unmatched. This chain's CDR3 is CASSLAGVPDTQYF. The CDR3 DNA reads TGCGCCAGCAGCCTAGCGGGAGTGCCAGATACGCAGTATTTT.

This clonotype was detected many times. J is TRBJ1-6 and V is TRBV7-9; 9 bases match TRBD1. Germline V CDR1 and CDR2: SEHNR, FQNEAQ (reference sequence). The CDR3 has 15 residues. The junction had 3 bases not matched to a gene; V was cut back by 5 bases and J by 4 bases. The chain's CDR3 is CASSPGQGYNSPLHF. CDR3 sequence (DNA): TGTGCCAGCAGCCCAGGACAGGGGTATAATTCACCCCTCCACTTT. The full variable domain, rest sourced from reference TRBV7-9 and TRBJ1-6, is DTGVSQNPRHKITKRGQNVTFRCDPISEHNRLYWYRQTLGQGPEFLTYFQNEAQLEKSRLLSDRFSAERPKGSFSTLEIQRTEQGDSAMYLCASSPGQGYNSPLHFGNGTRLTVT.

The chain is built from TRBV28 and TRBJ2-4; 10 bases map to TRBD1. Germline trimming cut 3 bases from V and 9 bases from J; bases unmatched to any gene: 8. Germline lookup yields CDR1 MDHEN and CDR2 SYDVKM. This CDR3 comprises 15 residues. The DNA for the CDR3 is TGTGCCAGCAGTTTCGGAGGACAGGGGGATACCATTCAGTACTTC. Its protein product is CASSFGGQGDTIQYF.

This clonotype was observed a handful of times. The V gene is TRBV4-1, the J gene TRBJ2-5, with a weak D call TRBD1 (5 bases). The V and J ends lost 1 base and 1 base respectively, with 10 bases between them. CDR3 length: 15 residues. Germline V gene data show CDR1 as MGHRA and CDR2 as YSYEKL. The CDR3 reads CASSQAGSPQETQYF. The CDR3 region has the DNA TGCGCCAGCAGCCAAGCAGGGTCCCCCCAAGAGACCCAGTACTTC.

Concerning this clonotype itself: This sequence may be a read error, since a much larger clone differs from it by one base. V and J are TRBV28 and TRBJ2-3; D is uncertain. Per germline, CDR1 MDHEN and CDR2 SYDVKM. This CDR3 has 14 residues. Trimming took off 11 bases at V and 6 bases at J, with 21 bases between the two ends. The CDR3 region is CAASPPAVIDTQYF. CDR3 bases: TGTGCCGCCTCCCCCCCTGCGGTGATTGATACGCAGTATTTT.

The chain has TRBV5-8 and TRBJ2-1; perhaps TRBD2 as D (6 bases). The germline CDR1 and CDR2 sequences are SGHTS and YDEGEE. The V end was cut by 7 bases, the J end by 5 bases, with 10 bases between. This CDR3 region has 12 residues. CDR3 DNA: TGTGCCAGCGGCCAGCGGGACAATGAGCAGTTCTTC. The encoded protein is CASGQRDNEQFF.

This clonotype was observed at least ten times. V is TRBV27 and J is TRBJ2-7; no definite D call. There are 15 residues in the CDR3. The ends were cut back, 5 bases at V and 0 bases at J, with 14 bases in the middle. Germline CDR1 reads MNHEY; CDR2 reads SMNVEV (reference sequence). Written as DNA, the CDR3 is TGTGCCAGCAGTCCCTTGATCCCAGACTCCTACGAGCAGTACTTC. Protein sequence: CASSPLIPDSYEQYF.

The rearrangement uses TRBV2 and TRBJ2-3; D is unclear. The V gene's germline CDR1 is SNHLY and CDR2 FYNNEI. The V and J ends lost 7 bases and 3 bases respectively, with 23 bases between them. The CDR3 has 17 residues. DNA for the CDR3: TGTGCCAGCAACCCTCCCCTCGGAGTCGTCTTTACAGATACGCAGTATTTT. It specifies CASNPPLGVVFTDTQYF.

The table lists this clonotype with a few counts. The V gene is TRBV12-3 or TRBV12-4, the J gene TRBJ2-1; no reliable D call. CDR3 length: 16 amino acids. Trimming left V 3 bases short and J 8 bases short, with 20 bases between. As DNA, the CDR3 is TGTGCCAGCAGTTTGGGCCTTACAACTGGAACGGATGAGCAGTTCTTC. Translating gives CASSLGLTTGTDEQFF.

The V gene is TRBV5-1, the J gene TRBJ2-1; TRBD2 matches at 8 bases. The CDR3 spans 17 residues. V dropped 0 bases and J dropped 4; count of bases not matched to a gene: 9. CDR1 and CDR2 (germline): SGHRS, YFSETQ. Here the CDR3 DNA reads TGCGCCAGCAGCTTGGCCGGCGGGAGGAGTCAGTACAATGAGCAGTTCTTC. Protein: CASSLAGGRSQYNEQFF.

The chain recombines TRBV4-3 with TRBJ2-7; D unresolved. V lost 0 bases and J lost 0, with 9 bases in between. The length of the CDR3 is 15 residues. Germline lookup yields CDR1 LGHNA and CDR2 YSLEER. CDR3 in DNA: TGCGCCAGCAGCCAAGATCAGAGGCTCTCCTACGAGCAGTACTTC. This sequence encodes CASSQDQRLSYEQYF.

The J gene is TRBJ2-7, the V gene TRBV10-3; D is uncertain. Germline V gives CDR1 ENHRY, CDR2 SYGVKD. V lost 4 bases to trimming and J lost 2 bases, with 9 bases between them. The CDR3 totals 13 residues. CDR3 protein: CAISVQQTYEQYF. The CDR3 DNA reads as TGTGCCATCAGTGTCCAGCAAACCTACGAGCAGTACTTC.

The chain employs TRBV12-3 or TRBV12-4 and TRBJ2-7; 8 bases match TRBD1. The CDR3 spans 16 residues. V was clipped by 1 base and J by 7 bases; unmatched bases: 12. CDR3 region: CASSLGLGRGQEEQYF. CDR3 nucleotides: TGTGCCAGCAGTTTAGGTTTAGGCAGGGGGCAGGAGGAGCAGTACTTC.

CDR3 sequence reads: CAWRLIYNEQFF. The CDR3 nucleotides are TGTGCCTGGAGATTGATTTACAATGAGCAGTTCTTC. The V and J genes are TRBV30 and TRBJ2-1, with D unresolved. CDR1 is GTSNPN and CDR2 is SVGIG in the germline V gene (reference sequence). The CDR3 spans 12 residues. The V end was cut by 3 bases, the J end by 4 bases, with 7 bases between.

This chain uses TRBV7-2 with TRBJ2-3; D not certain. The CDR3 totals 15 residues. Trimming stripped 1 base from V and 2 bases from J, with 10 bases between. Germline V gene lookup returns CDR1 SGHTA and CDR2 FQGNSA. DNA of the CDR3: TGTGCCAGCAGCTTAGTGGCGGATACCACAGATACGCAGTATTTT. Its translation is CASSLVADTTDTQYF.

This clonotype has ten or more counts. The chain recombines TRBV5-1 with TRBJ2-2; TRBD2 matches 11 bases. V lost 4 bases and J lost 5; bases outside the gene matches: 4. CDR1 and CDR2 (germline): SGHRS, YFSETQ. CDR3 length: 15 amino acids. The CDR3 here is CASSAPSGGTGELFF. CDR3 bases: TGCGCCAGCAGCGCGCCTAGCGGGGGGACCGGGGAGCTGTTTTTT.

This clonotype has only a few counts. The chain recombines TRBV12-3 or TRBV12-4 with TRBJ2-1; tentatively, D is TRBD2 (6 bases). The CDR3 contains 12 residues. V lost 6 bases, J lost 7 bases, and 10 bases lay in between. The CDR3 region has the DNA TGTGCCAGCAGGAGGGAGGAGAATGAGCAGTTCTTC. Protein sequence: CASRREENEQFF.

This clonotype was seen ten or more times. CDR3 coding DNA: TGCAGCGTCGCAGAGATCCCAGGTCCCTACAATGAGCAGTTCTTC. Amino acid sequence: CSVAEIPGPYNEQFF. The rearrangement joins TRBV29-1 to TRBJ2-1, with unresolved D. The length of the CDR3 is 15 residues. Looked up from germline, CDR1 is SQVTM and CDR2 is ANQGSEA. V lost 6 bases and J lost 2, with 17 bases in between.

In its sample, this clonotype was seen a few times. The CDR3 loop is CASSMARRPYEQYF. CDR3 nucleotides: TGTGCCAGCAGCATGGCTAGGAGGCCATACGAGCAGTACTTC. This rearrangement joins TRBV11-2 to TRBJ2-7; D may be TRBD2 (5 bases). Germline V gene lookup returns CDR1 SGHAT and CDR2 FQNNGV. The CDR3 runs 14 residues. V shed 5 bases and J shed 4 bases, with 15 bases lying between them.

This clonotype was seen only a few times. V is TRBV28 and J is TRBJ1-5; perhaps TRBD1 as D (5 bases). The ends were cut back, 10 bases at V and 11 bases at J, with 24 bases in the middle. Looked up from germline, CDR1 is MDHEN and CDR2 is SYDVKM. The CDR3 runs to 14 residues. The CDR3 nucleotides are TGTGCCACTGCCTGGGAACAGGAACCCTTGGCCCAGCATTTT. It yields the protein CATAWEQEPLAQHF.

The chain is built from TRBV2 and TRBJ2-1; D gene uncertain. Trimming shortened V by 6 bases and J by 5 bases, and 14 bases separated the two germline ends. The CDR3 is made up of 14 amino acids. The germline V gene has CDR1 SNHLY and CDR2 FYNNEI. CDR3: CASSGRDQNNEQFF. The CDR3 bases are TGTGCCAGCAGCGGTCGCGATCAAAACAATGAGCAGTTCTTC.

This chain joins TRBV4-2 and TRBJ2-5; D unresolved. V lost 0 bases to trimming and J lost 4 bases, with 18 bases between them. Germline CDR1 and CDR2: LGHNA and YNFKEQ. This CDR3 region has 17 residues. The CDR3 DNA sequence: TGTGCCAGCAGCCAAGATAGGGAAGCCCAGCTTAGAGAGACCCAGTACTTC. It translates to CASSQDREAQLRETQYF.

This clonotype was counted ten times or more. The chain couples TRBV20-1 to TRBJ2-7, with D perhaps TRBD1 (6 bases). The V gene lost 6 bases and the J gene lost 4 bases, with 16 bases spanning the gap. Germline values: CDR1 DFQATT, CDR2 SNEGSKA (reference sequence). This CDR3 comprises 13 residues. DNA of the CDR3: TGCAGTGCGATGACCGGGACAACTTACGAGCAGTACTTC. Protein: CSAMTGTTYEQYF.